The rows below give T cell receptor beta chains drawn from one sample of a study of T cell responses to AZD1222 COVID-19 vaccine. The repertoire was sequenced with immunoSEQ multiplex PCR; TCRdb's copy has only in-frame clones and lacks some. The sample records roughly 160,000 clones, roughly nine tenths being singletons. Sequenced material: peripheral blood, taken on day 0 of AZD1222 vaccination. These receptors were obtained from an adult in good health. Both conserved end residues are part of each CDR3. The order of the fields is J gene, D gene, V gene, CDR3 protein, CDR3 DNA. A D gene is named only where the DNA matches it firmly.

>TRBJ2-3|.|TRBV4-1
CASSLQLADTQYF
TGCGCCAGCAGCCTCCAATTGGCAGATACGCAGTATTTT
>TRBJ1-1|.|TRBV7-3
CASSRRGRDTEAFF
TGTGCCAGCAGCCGGCGGGGGAGAGACACTGAAGCTTTCTTT
>TRBJ2-2|.|TRBV18
CASSPTSGEYTGELFF
TGTGCCAGCTCACCGACTTCAGGGGAATATACCGGGGAGCTGTTTTTT
>TRBJ2-1|TRBD2|TRBV29-1
CSVEGLAGGRNEQFF
TGCAGCGTGGAAGGACTAGCGGGGGGGCGCAATGAGCAGTTCTTC
>TRBJ2-5|.|TRBV7-2
CASSLTIKETQYF
TGTGCCAGCAGCTTAACTATCAAAGAGACCCAGTACTTC
>TRBJ2-3|TRBD1|TRBV19
CASSRDRGTDTQYF
TGTGCCAGTAGTAGGGACAGGGGCACAGATACGCAGTATTTT
>TRBJ2-5|TRBD1|TRBV7-6
CASSLAGGRETQYF
TGTGCCAGCAGCTTAGCAGGGGGCAGGGAGACCCAGTACTTC
>TRBJ1-4|.|TRBV7-9
CASSPLWRATNEKLFF
TGTGCCAGCAGCCCCCTGTGGAGGGCAACTAATGAAAAACTGTTTTTT
>TRBJ2-1|TRBD2|TRBV11-2
CASSSNPGLGSYNEQFF
TGTGCCAGCAGCTCTAACCCGGGACTAGGCTCCTACAATGAGCAGTTCTTC
>TRBJ2-5|TRBD1|TRBV10-3
CAIQRGTGGLGETQYF
TGTGCCATCCAGCGGGGGACAGGGGGCCTTGGGGAGACCCAGTACTTC